Below, one TCR beta chain is given with its context. The data stem from a study of blood T cell repertoires in COVID-19. For the study at large: The samples span acute and convalescent COVID-19 from the United States, Italy and Spain. The cDNA or gDNA used as material had been derived from T cells, B-cell-depleted T cells, or PBMCs.

The CDR3 is 15 residues long. V lost 1 base and J lost 2, with 9 bases in between. CDR1 and CDR2 from the germline V gene are LGHDT and YNNKEL (reference sequence). In the authors' methods: From reference gene primer amplification, estimates of nucleated cell counts were derived. Clones were read by immunoSEQ multiplex PCR, and TCRdb kept only the in-frame ones, dropping some. V and J calls and clone size are copied from that table; D and trimming were computed from the DNA. The sample has about 200,000 clones, roughly 79% seen once; the top ten hold 6.5% to 7%. The source of this sequence is a human donor with acute or convalescent COVID-19. The donor label of this sample is uncertain. The chain has TRBV3-1 (or the pseudogene TRBV3-2) and TRBJ1-3; D is uncertain. Specimen: peripheral blood. CDR3 protein: CASSQGRGTGNTIYF. The CDR3 coding sequence is TGTGCCAGCAGCCAAGGTAGAGGGACTGGAAACACCATATATTTT.